This TCR beta chain was sequenced during a study of shared clonotypes between healthy human individuals. Findings and limits, study-wide: Despite large depth, sorted-subset datasets appeared incompletely sequenced.

V lost 5 bases, J lost 1 base, and 4 bases stayed unmatched. Germline loops: CDR1 MGHRA, CDR2 YSYEKL. The CDR3 is 14 amino acids. Genomic DNA belonging to each subset was distributed in equal measure over several immunoSEQ plates. Sorted subsets were amplified in replicate PCRs using approximately 0.2 ug DNA, about 30,000 T cell genomes. TCRdb's table, derived via immunoSEQ multiplex PCR, lists solely in-frame clones and lacks some. The table includes about 2 million clones, about 94% detected once. Terminally differentiated effector memory CD45RA+ cells were left out of the naive CD8 fraction, which was CD45RO-negative and positively selected for CCR7. Healthy HIV-negative adults without recent acute infections or vaccinations served as donors. As regards this clone: Its specificity is unknown.

The sample comprised naive CD8+ T cells sorted from blood. The clonotype originates from a man aged 18-30 years in good health. J is TRBJ2-7 and V is TRBV4-1; TRBD1 agrees at 8 bases. This CDR3 is CASSSRDRSYEQYF. For the CDR3, the DNA is TGCGCCAGCAGCTCCCGGGACAGGTCCTACGAGCAGTACTTC.